One sample yielded the 22 T cell receptor beta chains listed below, sequenced in a study of T cell responses to AZD1222 COVID-19 vaccine. Assay used: immunoSEQ multiplex PCR; TCRdb lists only in-frame clones, some missing. The table shows around 110,000 clones, with about 90% occurring only once. The sample consisted of peripheral blood, taken 28 days after the second AZD1222 dose. All receptors come from an adult who received the AZD1222 COVID-19 vaccine.

This chain links TRBV9 with TRBJ2-3; TRBD2 matches at 8 bases. Trimming at V came to 4 bases and at J to 3 bases, leaving 10 bases not matched to a gene. CDR3 length: 16 amino acids. Germline lookup yields CDR1 SGDLS and CDR2 YYNGEE. In nucleotides, the CDR3 is TGTGCCAGCAGCCTACAGGGACTAGGGACGACAGATACGCAGTATTTT. Protein: CASSLQGLGTTDTQYF.

The chain couples TRBV14 to TRBJ1-4; 9 bases align to TRBD1. V gave up 3 bases and J gave up 7 bases; unmatched junction bases: 6. The CDR3 contains 15 residues. The germline V gene encodes CDR1 SGHDN and CDR2 FVKESK. As DNA, the CDR3 is TGTGCCAGCAGCCACAACAGGGGGCGGGCTGAAAAACTGTTTTTT. Translated, it gives CASSHNRGRAEKLFF. The full variable domain, with the rest looked up from reference TRBV14 and TRBJ1-4, is EAGVTQFPSHSVIEKGQTVTLRCDPISGHDNLYWYRRVMGKEIKFLLHFVKESKQDESGMPNNRFLAERTGGTYSTLKVQPAELEDSGVYFCASSHNRGRAEKLFFGSGTQLSVL.

This clone was recorded only once. The V gene is TRBV11-2, the J gene TRBJ2-7, with 7 bases that match TRBD1. There are 14 residues in the CDR3. Germline V gene lookup returns CDR1 SGHAT and CDR2 FQNNGV. V lost 0 bases and J lost 2; bases outside the gene matches: 1. In DNA form, the CDR3 reads TGTGCCAGCAGCTTAGACAGGGGGACCTACGAGCAGTACTTC. It specifies CASSLDRGTYEQYF.

The gene calls are TRBV9 and TRBJ2-2; tentatively, D is TRBD2 (5 bases). Trimming removed 0 bases at V and 5 bases at J, with 14 bases between. CDR3 length equals 16 residues. The germline gives CDR1 SGDLS, CDR2 YYNGEE. The CDR3 coding sequence is TGTGCCAGCAGCGTAGCGCTTGGACTGGAGACCGGGGAGCTGTTTTTT. Protein: CASSVALGLETGELFF.

The rearrangement links TRBV3-1 (or the pseudogene TRBV3-2) to TRBJ1-3; no clear D gene. Germline V gene data show CDR1 as LGHDT and CDR2 as YNNKEL (reference sequence). The CDR3 loop spans 15 amino acids. V lost 4 bases and J 2 bases, leaving 12 bases between the germline ends. CDR3 amino acids: CASSLDLGTGNTIYF. In DNA form, the CDR3 reads TGTGCCAGCAGCCTGGACCTGGGTACTGGAAACACCATATATTTT.

The V call is TRBV4-2, the J call TRBJ2-5; D may be TRBD1 or TRBD2 (5 bases each). The ends were cut back, 0 bases at V and 2 bases at J, with 16 bases in the middle. The CDR3 spans 17 residues. CDR1 is LGHNA, CDR2 YNFKEQ, per germline. For the CDR3, the DNA is TGTGCCAGCAGCCAAGAAGGCACCCGGGACGGGCAAGAGACCCAGTACTTC. This translates into CASSQEGTRDGQETQYF.

Remarks on this clone: The same CDR3 arises from other DNA sequences in this sample as well. Here the CDR3 reads CAISEGVSNQPQHF. As DNA, the CDR3 is TGTGCCATCAGTGAGGGGGTTAGCAATCAGCCCCAGCATTTT. This chain connects TRBV10-3 to TRBJ1-5; no firm D call. Germline CDR1 reads ENHRY; CDR2 reads SYGVKD. V lost 2 bases to trimming and J lost 0 bases, with 5 bases between them. CDR3 length equals 14 residues.

The V and J genes are TRBV6-2 or TRBV6-3 and TRBJ2-7; no reliable D call. Trimming stripped 6 bases from V and 9 bases from J, with 12 bases between. The CDR3 sequence is 11 residues long. Germline CDR1 reads MNHEY; CDR2 reads SVGEGT. CDR3 loop: CASSITARQYF. The DNA for the CDR3 is TGTGCCAGCAGCATCACTGCCAGGCAGTACTTC.

The chain links TRBV11-3 to TRBJ1-6; no firm D call. This CDR3 region has 15 residues. The germline V gene encodes CDR1 SGHNT and CDR2 YENEEA. V lost 5 bases and J lost 9, with 17 bases in between. The CDR3 DNA reads TGTGCCAGCAGCAGGACTGGGGATCCGGGTTCACCCCTCCACTTT. It translates to CASSRTGDPGSPLHF.

This clone was observed once. The V gene is TRBV21-1, the J gene TRBJ2-7; TRBD1, the table's D call, lacks a check against the DNA. TRBV21-1 is labeled a pseudogene. The CDR3 is 17 residues long. CDR3 DNA sequence: TGTGCCAGCAGCATGGTCCCGGGACAGGTACGGTCTCACGAGCAGTACTTC. This codes for CASSMVPGQVRSHEQYF.

The chain carries TRBV13 and TRBJ2-7, with unresolved D. The CDR3 loop spans 12 amino acids. Germline CDR1 is PRHDT and CDR2 is FYEKMQ (reference sequence). The V gene lost 0 bases and the J gene lost 3 bases, with 3 bases spanning the gap. In nucleotides, the CDR3 is TGTGCCAGCAGCTTAGGAGGCTACGAGCAGTACTTC. Amino acids: CASSLGGYEQYF.

The rearrangement joins TRBV19 to TRBJ2-2; D might be TRBD1 or TRBD2, each matching 7 bases. This CDR3 comprises 18 residues. Per germline, CDR1 LNHDA and CDR2 SQIVND (reference sequence). V was pared by 4 bases and J by 2 bases, with 20 bases between. In DNA form, the CDR3 reads TGTGCCAGTAGTACCCCTTCGGGGAGGGGGCTCAACACCGGGGAGCTGTTTTTT. It is translated as CASSTPSGRGLNTGELFF.

The chain has TRBV6-2 or TRBV6-3 and TRBJ1-5; D remains ambiguous. Trimming pared 0 bases from V and 0 bases from J, leaving 6 bases between. The CDR3 totals 15 residues. Germline V lookup: CDR1 MNHEY, CDR2 SVGEGT. The CDR3 protein is CASSYSAYSNQPQHF. As DNA, the CDR3 is TGTGCCAGCAGTTACTCGGCGTATAGCAATCAGCCCCAGCATTTT.

This clone was seen just once. The rearrangement links TRBV6-5 to TRBJ2-5; 9 bases line up with TRBD2. V gave up 3 bases and J gave up 0 bases; unmatched junction bases: 2. This CDR3 spans 15 amino acids. Per the germline V gene, CDR1 is MNHEY and CDR2 is SVGAGI. CDR3 in DNA: TGTGCCAGCAGTTATTTAGCGGGGGACCAAGAGACCCAGTACTTC. Amino acid sequence: CASSYLAGDQETQYF.

The gene calls are TRBV6-4 and TRBJ2-3, with TRBD2 matching over 11 bases. The CDR3 length is 16 residues. The V gene's germline CDR1 is MRHNA and CDR2 SNTAGT. Trimming cost V 6 bases and J 3 bases; bases outside gene matches: 8. DNA for the CDR3: TGTGCCAGCAGGGGCGTAGCGGGGGGGTTTACAGATACGCAGTATTTT. This translates into CASRGVAGGFTDTQYF.

The rearrangement joins TRBV18 to TRBJ1-6; D is uncertain. The germline CDR1 and CDR2 sequences are KGHSH and LQKENI. The CDR3 sequence is 17 residues long. V lost 1 base and J lost 4, with 14 bases in between. The CDR3 DNA reads TGTGCCAGCTCACCACAGATGACGGAGCGTTATAATTCACCCCTCCACTTT. It is translated as CASSPQMTERYNSPLHF.

The count of this clone is one. In nucleotides, the CDR3 is TGTGCCAGCAGCTACAGGGACATCTATACTAACACCGGGGAGCTGTTTTTT. It specifies CASSYRDIYTNTGELFF. The chain is built from TRBV5-8 and TRBJ2-2; D possibly corresponds to TRBD1 (6 bases). Trimming removed 3 bases from V and 2 bases from J, with 17 bases in between. The CDR3 loop spans 17 amino acids. Germline V gene sequence: CDR1 SGHTS, CDR2 YDEGEE. Based on the CDR3 plus reference TRBV5-8 and TRBJ2-2, the full variable domain is EAGVTQSPTHLIKTRGQQATLRCSPISGHTSVYWYQQALGLGLQFLLWYDEGEERNRGNFPPRFSGRQFPNYSSELNVNALELEDSALYLCASSYRDIYTNTGELFFGEGSRLTVL.

The CDR3 sequence: CASSQRQGTNYGYTF. CDR3 nucleotides: TGTGCCAGCAGTCAGCGACAGGGGACTAACTATGGCTACACCTTC. The rearrangement links TRBV6-2 or TRBV6-3 to TRBJ1-2; 8 bases fit TRBD1. The CDR3 spans 15 residues. In germline, CDR1 is MNHEY, CDR2 SVGEGT. V shed 5 bases and J 0 bases; nucleotides not matched to a gene: 5.

The rearrangement uses TRBV13 and TRBJ2-1; the match to TRBD1 covers 8 bases. CDR3 length: 15 residues. Germline CDR1 is PRHDT and CDR2 is FYEKMQ (reference sequence). V shed 4 bases, J shed 5 bases, and the junction held 7 bases outside the gene matches. The CDR3 DNA is TGTGCCAGCAGCTCAACAGGGGGTGTCCACAATGAGCAGTTCTTC. It is translated as CASSSTGGVHNEQFF.

V usage is TRBV5-6 and J usage is TRBJ2-1, with 9 bases identical to TRBD2. The V segment lost 3 bases and the J segment 3 bases; nucleotides outside the gene matches: 4. The germline V gene has CDR1 SGHDT and CDR2 YYEEEE. CDR3 length equals 15 residues. The CDR3 nucleotides are TGTGCCAGCAGCTGGACTAGCGAGTACTACAATGAGCAGTTCTTC. Protein: CASSWTSEYYNEQFF.

J is TRBJ1-2 and V is TRBV5-1; the D is unclear. The CDR3 runs 16 residues. The V gene lost 0 bases and the J gene lost 4 bases, with 16 bases spanning the gap. Germline V lookup: CDR1 SGHRS, CDR2 YFSETQ. CDR3 coding DNA: TGCGCCAGCAGCTTGGAATGGGATCTGGGCTCCTATGGCTACACCTTC. Its translation: CASSLEWDLGSYGYTF.

V and J are TRBV4-1 and TRBJ2-3, with 11 bases fitting TRBD2. Germline values: CDR1 MGHRA, CDR2 YSYEKL. The length of the CDR3 is 17 residues. V was clipped by 1 base and J by 6 bases; unmatched bases: 9. The CDR3 bases are TGCGCCAGCAGCCAAGTACCGAAACTAGCGGGGGTGGATACGCAGTATTTT. Encoded protein: CASSQVPKLAGVDTQYF.